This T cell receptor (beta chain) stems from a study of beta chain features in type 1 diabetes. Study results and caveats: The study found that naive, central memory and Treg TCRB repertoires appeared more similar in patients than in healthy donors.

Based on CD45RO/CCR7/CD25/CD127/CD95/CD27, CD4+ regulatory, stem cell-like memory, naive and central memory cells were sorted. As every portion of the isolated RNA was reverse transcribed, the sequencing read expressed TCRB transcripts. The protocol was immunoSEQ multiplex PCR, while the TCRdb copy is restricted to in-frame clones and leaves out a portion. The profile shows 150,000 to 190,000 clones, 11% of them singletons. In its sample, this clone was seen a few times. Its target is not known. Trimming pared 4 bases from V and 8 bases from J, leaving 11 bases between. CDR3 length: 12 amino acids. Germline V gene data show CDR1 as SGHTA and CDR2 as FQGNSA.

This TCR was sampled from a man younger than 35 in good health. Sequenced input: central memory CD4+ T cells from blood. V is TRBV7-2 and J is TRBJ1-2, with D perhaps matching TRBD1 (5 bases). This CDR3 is CASSYGDWGYTF. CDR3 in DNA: TGTGCCAGCAGCTACGGGGACTGGGGCTACACCTTC.